A selection of T cell receptor beta chains follows, all from one sample in a study of shared clonotypes between healthy human individuals. The method was immunoSEQ multiplex PCR; TCRdb's version includes in-frame clones alone and lacks a portion of them. The table lists about 990,000 clones, about 80% of them singletons. The material sequenced was memory CD4+ T cells from PBMCs. The receptor set was obtained from a man between 18 and 35 years old in good health. Some clones in this sample may be carry-over from other donors' samples. Each CDR3 is given with its conserved first and last residue. The D gene is left open where the match is weak. Expanded clones are given a class, and other clones once, few, many or no size at all.

once,TRBV28,-,TRBJ1-2,CASSSFRGRAGWSSF,TGTGCCAGCAGTTCATTTAGGGGCCGCGCAGGCTGGAGCTCCTTC
once,TRBV30,-,TRBJ1-2,CAWISTPSPGYTF,TGTGCCTGGATTTCTACCCCCTCACCTGGCTACACCTTC
-,TRBV5-1,TRBD1,TRBJ1-5,CASSRDSPNQPQHF,TGCGCCAGCAGCCGGGACAGTCCCAATCAGCCCCAGCATTTT
once,TRBV9,TRBD1,TRBJ1-1,CASSVAWGGQGKAFF,TGTGCCAGCAGCGTAGCTTGGGGAGGACAGGGAAAAGCTTTCTTT
-,TRBV9,TRBD2,TRBJ2-1,CASSVDAGGNNEQFF,TGTGCCAGCAGCGTAGATGCGGGAGGCAACAATGAGCAGTTCTTC
-,TRBV28,TRBD1,TRBJ1-5,CASRVTGGNQPQHF,TGTGCCAGCAGAGTCACAGGGGGAAATCAGCCCCAGCATTTT
-,TRBV19,-,TRBJ2-7,CASGNYYEQYF,TGTGCCAGCGGCAATTATTACGAGCAGTACTTC
-,TRBV7-2,-,TRBJ2-3,CASSLASATDTQYF,TGTGCCAGCAGCTTAGCCTCAGCGACAGATACGCAGTATTTT
-,TRBV28,-,TRBJ1-2,CASNPTGNGYTF,TGTGCCAGCAATCCTACAGGGAATGGCTACACCTTC
-,TRBV7-9,TRBD2,TRBJ2-5,CASSFSSGRGETQYF,TGTGCCAGCAGCTTCTCGAGCGGGAGGGGAGAGACCCAGTACTTC
few,TRBV2,-,TRBJ1-5,CASSERGQPQHF,TGTGCCAGCAGTGAGAGGGGTCAGCCCCAGCATTTT
-,TRBV7-9,TRBD2,TRBJ2-5,CASSFAGGQETQYF,TGTGCCAGCAGCTTCGCGGGAGGCCAAGAGACCCAGTACTTC
once,TRBV6-6,TRBD1,TRBJ2-7,CASRPRGQGIGEQYF,TGTGCCAGCAGACCTAGGGGACAGGGTATCGGCGAGCAGTACTTC
-,TRBV18,-,TRBJ2-3,CASSPPARAADTQYF,TGTGCCAGCTCACCACCAGCCAGGGCAGCAGATACGCAGTATTTT
-,TRBV6-5,TRBD2,TRBJ2-7,CASSYRLAGYEQYF,TGTGCCAGCAGTTACCGCCTAGCGGGCTACGAGCAGTACTTC
-,TRBV7-8,-,TRBJ2-3,CASSLNRGATDTQYF,TGTGCCAGCAGCTTAAATAGGGGAGCCACAGATACGCAGTATTTT
many,TRBV6-1,-,TRBJ1-5,CASTPRAGSQPQHF,TGTGCCAGCACCCCAAGGGCAGGGAGTCAGCCCCAGCATTTT
few,TRBV28,-,TRBJ1-2,CASSTPGREYGYTF,TGTGCCAGCAGTACTCCGGGACGGGAGTATGGCTACACCTTC
-,TRBV5-1,TRBD2,TRBJ2-1,CASSWGLADLQEQFF,TGCGCCAGCAGCTGGGGACTAGCGGACCTCCAAGAGCAGTTCTTC
-,TRBV19,-,TRBJ1-3,CASSSPGLISGNTIYF,TGTGCCAGTAGTTCGCCGGGACTAATCTCTGGAAACACCATATATTTT
-,TRBV7-9,-,TRBJ1-2,CASSLWGSNYGYTF,TGTGCCAGCAGCTTATGGGGATCCAACTATGGCTACACCTTC
-,TRBV5-5,-,TRBJ2-2,CASSLMGESGELFF,TGTGCCAGCAGCTTGATGGGGGAATCCGGGGAGCTGTTTTTT
-,TRBV28,-,TRBJ1-2,CASTLGGVYYGYTF,TGTGCCAGCACCCTCGGTGGGGTTTACTATGGCTACACCTTC
many,TRBV21-1,-,TRBJ2-3,CASKFGLGQGARTDTQYF,TGTGCCAGCAAATTTGGATTGGGACAGGGGGCCAGAACAGATACGCAGTATTTT
few,TRBV13,-,TRBJ2-2,CASSLEDYHTGELFF,TGTGCCAGCAGCTTAGAAGACTATCACACCGGGGAGCTGTTTTTT
-,TRBV4-2,-,TRBJ2-1,CASSQGATYYNEQFF,TGTGCCAGCAGCCAAGGGGCGACTTACTACAATGAGCAGTTCTTC
-,TRBV9,TRBD2,TRBJ2-1,CASSPRLADYNEQFF,TGTGCCAGCAGCCCCCGACTAGCGGATTACAATGAGCAGTTCTTC
-,TRBV30,TRBD1,TRBJ2-7,CAWSRLTGFNEQYF,TGTGCCTGGAGTCGATTGACAGGGTTCAACGAGCAGTACTTC
few,TRBV15,-,TRBJ1-2,CATSIRRGPYGYTF,TGTGCCACCAGCATCCGGCGGGGTCCTTATGGCTACACCTTC
-,TRBV28,TRBD1,TRBJ1-5,CASSTKQGISNQPQHF,TGTGCCAGCAGTACAAAACAGGGGATTAGCAATCAGCCCCAGCATTTT
-,TRBV5-1,-,TRBJ1-4,CASSLVGPGYMYNEKLFF,TGCGCCAGCAGCTTGGTGGGCCCGGGCTACATGTATAATGAAAAACTGTTTTTT
-,TRBV19,-,TRBJ1-3,CASSINSGNTIYF,TGTGCCAGTAGTATCAACTCTGGAAACACCATATATTTT
few,TRBV27,-,TRBJ1-1,CASSLNRPRGTEAFF,TGTGCCAGCAGTTTAAATCGACCGAGGGGGACTGAAGCTTTCTTT
-,TRBV27,TRBD2,TRBJ2-1,CASSLSTGTSGSRYNEQFF,TGTGCCAGCAGTTTATCGACTGGGACTAGCGGGAGTAGGTACAATGAGCAGTTCTTC
few,TRBV29-1,-,TRBJ2-3,CSTNTDTQYF,TGCAGCACTAATACAGATACGCAGTATTTT
few,TRBV7-2,TRBD2,TRBJ2-1,CASSLGLADYNEQFF,TGTGCCAGCAGCCTGGGACTAGCGGACTACAATGAGCAGTTCTTC
-,TRBV27,-,TRBJ1-2,CASSLSGDNYGYTF,TGTGCCAGCAGTTTATCAGGAGATAACTATGGCTACACCTTC
few,TRBV15,-,TRBJ1-1,CATSRQKGGAFF,TGTGCCACCAGCAGACAGAAAGGGGGAGCTTTCTTT
-,TRBV2,-,TRBJ2-3,CASTGGTASTDTQYF,TGTGCCAGCACCGGCGGGACAGCTAGCACAGATACGCAGTATTTT
-,TRBV6-1,-,TRBJ2-1,CASSGGPREQFF,TGTGCCAGCAGTGGAGGGCCGAGGGAGCAGTTCTTC
-,TRBV28,-,TRBJ1-5,CASSLRGFGNQPQHF,TGTGCCAGCAGTTTAAGGGGTTTCGGCAATCAGCCCCAGCATTTT
-,TRBV29-1,-,TRBJ2-6,CSVRGSGANVLTF,TGCAGCGTCCGGGGGTCTGGGGCCAACGTCCTGACTTTC
-,TRBV30,TRBD1,TRBJ1-6,CAANRGYNSPLHF,TGTGCCGCCAACAGGGGGTATAATTCACCCCTCCACTTT